The text below deals with one TCR beta chain. The target antigen is unknown. Profiled with immunoSEQ multiplex PCR; TCRdb holds only in-frame clones, not every one. Of approximately 180,000 clones detected, approximately 86% appear once; the ten largest clones hold roughly 2.7%. The data derive from a study of cytomegalovirus exposure and HLA in healthy donors. This CDR3 has 16 residues. V shed 3 bases and J 2 bases; nucleotides not matched to a gene: 6. CDR1 is MDHEN, CDR2 SYDVKM, per germline. Study-wide points: A subsequent analysis found that TCR clusters from the first cohort also tended to co-occur in the approximately 130 validation repertoires, with less than 95% of cluster scores above 0. Cytomegalovirus-associated TCR beta chains were listed, numbering 164.

The sample taken for sequencing was PBMCs. The source is a man between 18 and 35 years old in good health and CMV-seropositive. The V call is TRBV28, the J call TRBJ1-2; 10 nucleotides agree with TRBD1. For the CDR3, the DNA is TGTGCCAGCAGTTTCCGACAGGGGGCGAGGAACTATGGCTACACCTTC. This gives the protein CASSFRQGARNYGYTF.